What follows describes a single TCR beta chain. Its antigen is undetermined. The CDR3 is made up of 14 amino acids. Germline V CDR1 and CDR2: MNHEY, SVGAGI. Trimming removed 0 bases from V and 4 bases from J, with 7 bases in between. The data were produced by immunoSEQ multiplex PCR, yet TCRdb's version contains in-frame clones alone and is incomplete. Of more than 9,500 clones in the sample, about 90% were seen once. This sample was taken from a study of monozygotic twins with cystic fibrosis. Study-wide findings and caveats: V usage most resembled the co-twin in 13 of 16 pairs. Shared CDR3 numbers were not associated with age, concordance or severity. Monozygotic CF twin pairs shared significantly more nucleotide-identical clonotypes than unrelated CF individuals did. Median Simpson clonality of 0.0095 suggested naive T cells predominated.

Source material: blood. The origin of this receptor is a boy between 2 and 10 years old with cystic fibrosis. The rearrangement links TRBV6-5 to TRBJ2-1; no definite D call. CDR3 in DNA: TGTGCCAGCAGTTACTCAGGCCGGTACAATGAGCAGTTCTTC. It yields the protein CASSYSGRYNEQFF.